This T cell receptor (beta chain) came from a study of blood T cells in healthy people across ages. Findings and caveats of the study: Long-lived donors had more naive CD4+ cells and higher diversity than aged donors.

Turning to this clonotype: Its antigen remains unidentified.

The use of a sample-barcoded 5' primer and a J-beta primer mix characterized a second PCR of roughly 6 to 11 cycles. Per sample, CDR3-containing paired-end reads numbered at least 3 million. TCRdb processed the 5' RACE reads anew with MiXCR; each CDR3 protein has one entry. The profile covers some 1.7 million distinct CDR3 sequences, with over 25% appearing a single time and less than 9.5% taken by the ten largest. The sequencing input was blood. The origin of this receptor is a woman in her twenties or thirties in good health.

The CDR3 region has the DNA TGTGCCAGCAGCACCCCTCGCCGTCACTCGGTCTACGGGCAGTACTTC. Protein product: CASSTPRRHSVYGQYF. The chain has TRBV5-6 and TRBJ2-4; D is unresolved. V dropped 4 bases and J dropped 13 bases, with 27 bases sitting between them. The CDR3 is 16 residues long. From germline, CDR1 is SGHDT and CDR2 YYEEEE.